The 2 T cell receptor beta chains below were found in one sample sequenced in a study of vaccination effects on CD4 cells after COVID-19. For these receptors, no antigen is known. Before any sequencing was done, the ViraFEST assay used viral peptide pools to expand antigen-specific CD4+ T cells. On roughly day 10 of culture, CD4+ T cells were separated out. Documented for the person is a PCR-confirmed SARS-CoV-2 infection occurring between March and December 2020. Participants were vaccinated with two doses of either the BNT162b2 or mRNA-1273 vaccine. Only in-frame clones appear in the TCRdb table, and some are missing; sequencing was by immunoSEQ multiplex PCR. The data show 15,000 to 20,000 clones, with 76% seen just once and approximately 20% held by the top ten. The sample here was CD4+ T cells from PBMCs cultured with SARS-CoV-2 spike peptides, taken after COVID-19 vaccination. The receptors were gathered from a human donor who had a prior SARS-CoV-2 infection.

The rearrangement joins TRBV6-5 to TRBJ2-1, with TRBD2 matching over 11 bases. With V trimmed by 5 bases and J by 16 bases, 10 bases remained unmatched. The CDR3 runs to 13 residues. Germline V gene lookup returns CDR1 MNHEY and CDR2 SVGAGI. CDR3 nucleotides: TGTGCCAGCAGTCCCTTAACCGGGACTAGCGGATTCTTC. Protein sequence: CASSPLTGTSGFF.

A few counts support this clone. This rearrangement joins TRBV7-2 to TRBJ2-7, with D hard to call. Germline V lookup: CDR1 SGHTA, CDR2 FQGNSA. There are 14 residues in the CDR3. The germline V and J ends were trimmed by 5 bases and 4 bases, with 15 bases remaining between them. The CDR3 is CASSRSRSLYEQYF. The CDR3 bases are TGTGCCAGCAGCCGTAGTCGTAGTCTTTACGAGCAGTACTTC.